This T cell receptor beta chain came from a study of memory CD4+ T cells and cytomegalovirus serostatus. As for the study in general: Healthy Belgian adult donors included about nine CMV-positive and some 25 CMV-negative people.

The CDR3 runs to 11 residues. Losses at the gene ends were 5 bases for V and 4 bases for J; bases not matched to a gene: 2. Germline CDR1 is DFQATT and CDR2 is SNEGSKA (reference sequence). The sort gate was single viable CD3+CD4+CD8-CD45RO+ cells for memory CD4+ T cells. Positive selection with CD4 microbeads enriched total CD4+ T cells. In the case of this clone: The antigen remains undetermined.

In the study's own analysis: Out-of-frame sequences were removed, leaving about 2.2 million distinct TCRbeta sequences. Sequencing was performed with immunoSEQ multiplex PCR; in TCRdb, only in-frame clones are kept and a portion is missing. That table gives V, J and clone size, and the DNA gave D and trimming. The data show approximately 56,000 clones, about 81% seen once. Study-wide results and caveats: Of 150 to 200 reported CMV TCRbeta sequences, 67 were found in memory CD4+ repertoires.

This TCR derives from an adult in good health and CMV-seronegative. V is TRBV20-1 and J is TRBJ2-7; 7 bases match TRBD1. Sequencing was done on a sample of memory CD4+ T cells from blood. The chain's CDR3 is CSAFRGYEQYF. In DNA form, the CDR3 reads TGCAGTGCTTTCAGGGGGTACGAGCAGTACTTC.